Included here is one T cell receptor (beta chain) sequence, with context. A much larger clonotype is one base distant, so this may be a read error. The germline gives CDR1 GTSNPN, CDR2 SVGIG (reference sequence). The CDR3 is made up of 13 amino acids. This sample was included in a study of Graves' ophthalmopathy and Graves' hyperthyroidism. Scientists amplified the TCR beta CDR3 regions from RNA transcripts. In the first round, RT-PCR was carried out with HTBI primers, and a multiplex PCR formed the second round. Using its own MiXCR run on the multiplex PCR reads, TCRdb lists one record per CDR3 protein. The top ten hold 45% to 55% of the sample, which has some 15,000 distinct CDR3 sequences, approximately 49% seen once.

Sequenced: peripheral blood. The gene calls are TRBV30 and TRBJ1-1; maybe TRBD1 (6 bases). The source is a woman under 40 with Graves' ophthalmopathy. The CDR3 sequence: CAWSAGANTEASF. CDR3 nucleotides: TGTGCCTGGAGTGCAGGGGCCAACACTGAAGCTTCCTTT.